One and the same sample provided the 2 T cell receptor beta chains below, sequenced in a study of blood T cell repertoires in COVID-19 (dated by TCRdb to the early 2020s). Library preparation used the immunoSEQ multiplex PCR assay. As stored in TCRdb, this immuneACCESS dataset retains in-frame rearrangements with V and J assigned. A fraction of the clones does not appear; measured against another copy, unresolved V genes explain less than half of the discrepancy, and the remainder lacks a known reason. Within this sample are a few hundred thousand clones, with about 86% of them counted one time only. The ten largest clones take up roughly 1.9% of the sample. Material: peripheral blood. The receptors were sampled from a man younger than 40 with active or convalescent COVID-19.

The rearrangement uses TRBV13 and TRBJ2-3; 10 bases map to TRBD2. CDR3 length equals 17 residues. Germline V gene data show CDR1 as PRHDT and CDR2 as FYEKMQ (reference sequence). The junction had 12 bases not matched to a gene; V was cut back by 4 bases and J by 5 bases. The CDR3 region is CASSYPSGGAKIDTQYF. In nucleotides, the CDR3 is TGTGCCAGCAGCTACCCGAGCGGGGGGGCTAAGATAGATACGCAGTATTTT.

This clone was found once. The chain carries TRBV9 and TRBJ2-3; D possibly corresponds to TRBD2 (6 bases). Germline V gene lookup returns CDR1 SGDLS and CDR2 YYNGEE. The CDR3 has 14 amino acids. Between the trimmed V and J ends, which lost 3 bases and 3 bases, there was a span of 11 bases. This CDR3 reads CASSGRDLTDTQYF. The CDR3 nucleotides read TGTGCCAGCAGCGGCCGGGACTTGACAGATACGCAGTATTTT.